Shown below are 18 T cell receptor beta chains from a single sample sequenced in a study of blood T cell repertoires in COVID-19. Profiling relied on immunoSEQ multiplex PCR, and the TCRdb table lists in-frame clones only, not all of them. Seen here are around 260,000 clones, about 86% observed once, and the top ten hold 4.1%. The sequenced sample consisted of PBMCs or T cells enriched from blood (not recorded which). These receptors all stem from a man aged 25 to 40 with acute COVID-19.

The genes are TRBV19 and TRBJ1-5; D is perhaps TRBD1 (6 bases). V dropped 8 bases and J dropped 3 bases, with 11 bases sitting between them. The CDR3 has 13 residues. Germline-derived CDR1 and CDR2 are LNHDA and SQIVND (reference sequence). CDR3 DNA sequence: TGTGCCAGTGCTGGACAGCTCAATCAGCCCCAGCATTTT. Its translation is CASAGQLNQPQHF.

The chain couples TRBV12-3 or TRBV12-4 to TRBJ1-2; D not certain. With 6 bases removed from V and 6 bases from J, the gap between germline ends came to 8 bases. CDR3 length: 11 amino acids. The CDR3: CASSSGDGYTF. DNA of the CDR3: TGTGCCAGCAGCTCAGGTGATGGCTACACCTTC.

This clone was recorded only once. The rearrangement joins TRBV19 to TRBJ1-2, with 9 positions matching TRBD1. Germline V gene data show CDR1 as LNHDA and CDR2 as SQIVND (reference sequence). The trim removed 5 bases at V and 4 bases at J, leaving 5 bases unmatched. The CDR3 spans 14 residues. CDR3 in amino acids: CASSGLTGGYGYTF. The CDR3 DNA reads as TGTGCCAGTAGTGGCCTGACAGGGGGCTATGGCTACACCTTC.

V is TRBV3-1 (or the pseudogene TRBV3-2) and J is TRBJ1-6; D possibly corresponds to TRBD1 (5 bases). CDR3 length: 17 residues. Germline-derived CDR1 and CDR2 are LGHDT and YNNKEL (reference sequence). Trimming took 4 bases from V and 7 from J, leaving 20 bases between them. CDR3 in DNA: TGTGCCAGCAGCCTTCGAGCTGGGACTGGCGGAAATTCACCCCTCCACTTT. It yields the protein CASSLRAGTGGNSPLHF.

The rearrangement joins TRBV5-1 to TRBJ2-5; the match to TRBD2 covers 10 bases. This CDR3 contains 16 residues. V trimming: 2 bases; J trimming: 1 base; junction bases outside the gene matches: 5. Germline CDR1 is SGHRS and CDR2 is YFSETQ. CDR3 region: CASSFLAGGTQETQYF. The CDR3, as DNA: TGCGCCAGCAGCTTCTTAGCGGGGGGCACCCAAGAGACCCAGTACTTC.

The CDR3 sequence is CASSQDNLGELFF. The CDR3 DNA sequence: TGTGCCAGCAGCCAAGATAATCTCGGGGAGCTGTTTTTT. The chain has TRBV4-2 and TRBJ2-2; no clear D. CDR1 LGHNA and CDR2 YNFKEQ come from the germline V gene. Between the trimmed V and J ends, which lost 0 bases and 7 bases, there was a span of 6 bases. CDR3 size: 13 residues.

The CDR3 here is CASSVCDRDYEQYV. DNA for the CDR3: TGTGCCAGCAGCGTTTGCGACAGGGACTACGAGCAGTACGTC. V gene TRBV9 combines with J gene TRBJ2-7; the match to TRBD1 covers 7 bases. J lost 3 bases, V lost 2 bases, and 5 bases had no gene match. Germline V gene lookup returns CDR1 SGDLS and CDR2 YYNGEE. This CDR3 is built from 14 residues.

This clone occurred once. The chain is built from TRBV5-1 and TRBJ1-2; TRBD1 might be the D (6 bases). The V gene lost 0 bases and the J gene lost 7 bases, with 13 bases spanning the gap. The length of the CDR3 is 14 residues. Germline assignment: CDR1 SGHRS and CDR2 YFSETQ. CDR3 nucleotides: TGCGCCAGCAGCTTGGGAGGGGGTACCGGTGGCTACACCTTC. This translates into CASSLGGGTGGYTF.

Only one count was recorded for this clone. J is TRBJ2-3 and V is TRBV3-1 (or the pseudogene TRBV3-2); D unresolved. The V gene's germline CDR1 is LGHDT and CDR2 YNNKEL (reference sequence). V lost 7 bases and J lost 0, with 17 bases in between. The CDR3 extends over 16 amino acids. CDR3 amino acids: CASTQAPRASTDTQYF. As DNA, the CDR3 is TGTGCCAGCACCCAGGCACCTCGTGCTAGCACAGATACGCAGTATTTT.

V usage is TRBV28 and J usage is TRBJ1-2, with D perhaps TRBD1 (5 bases). Germline loops: CDR1 MDHEN, CDR2 SYDVKM. The CDR3 totals 14 residues. Trimming stripped 6 bases from V and 4 bases from J, with 15 bases between. CDR3 sequence (DNA): TGTGCCAGCAGACCCCCCACCGGGGGCTATGGCTACACCTTC. As protein: CASRPPTGGYGYTF.

The V and J genes are TRBV29-1 and TRBJ2-3, with D perhaps TRBD2 (7 bases). The ends were cut back, 6 bases at V and 2 bases at J, with 18 bases in the middle. Germline V gene sequence: CDR1 SQVTM, CDR2 ANQGSEA. The CDR3 loop spans 15 amino acids. The CDR3, as DNA: TGCAGCGTGGCCGGCGGGGGCTTAAACACAGATACGCAGTATTTT. Amino acids: CSVAGGGLNTDTQYF.

The rearrangement uses TRBV7-6 and TRBJ2-3; 10 positions match TRBD1. The trim removed 6 bases at V and 1 base at J, leaving 4 bases unmatched. Per germline, CDR1 SGHVS and CDR2 FNYEAQ. This CDR3 is built from 15 residues. In DNA, the CDR3 is TGTGCCAGCAGTCCCGGGACAGGGGGCACAGATACGCAGTATTTT. This sequence encodes CASSPGTGGTDTQYF.

This sequence joins TRBV28 and TRBJ2-3, with 7 bases lining up with TRBD2. The CDR3 is 16 residues long. Germline assignment: CDR1 MDHEN and CDR2 SYDVKM. Losses at the gene ends were 4 bases for V and 3 bases for J; bases not matched to a gene: 10. DNA of the CDR3: TGTGCCAGCAGTTCTCCGGGAGGTGTCTCAACAGATACGCAGTATTTT. This codes for CASSSPGGVSTDTQYF. The full variable domain, with the rest looked up from reference TRBV28 and TRBJ2-3, is DVKVTQSSRYLVKRTGEKVFLECVQDMDHENMFWYRQDPGLGLRLIYFSYDVKMKEKGDIPEGYSVSREKKERFSLILESASTNQTSMYLCASSSPGGVSTDTQYFGPGTRLTVL.

This clone was seen only once. The junction shows a germline mismatch at one end, possibly a read error. The V gene is TRBV18, the J gene TRBJ1-4; D uncertain. This CDR3 has 13 amino acids. Germline values: CDR1 KGHSH, CDR2 LQKENI. The CDR3 reads CTSSPVTEDKLFF. The CDR3 coding sequence is TGTACCAGCTCACCGGTAACGGAGGATAAACTGTTTTTT.

This clone was recorded once. The V call is TRBV27, the J call TRBJ1-4, with TRBD1 as a possible D gene (6 bases). The CDR3 sequence is 13 residues long. Germline values: CDR1 MNHEY, CDR2 SMNVEV (reference sequence). The V and J ends lost 7 bases and 4 bases respectively, with 10 bases between them. The CDR3 DNA is TGTGCCAGCACGGGACAAAGTAATGAAAAACTGTTTTTT. It is translated as CASTGQSNEKLFF. The full variable domain, completed using reference TRBV27 and TRBJ1-4, is EAQVTQNPRYLITVTGKKLTVTCSQNMNHEYMSWYRQDPGLGLRQIYYSMNVEVTDKGDVPEGYKVSRKEKRNFPLILESPSPNQTSLYFCASTGQSNEKLFFGSGTQLSVL.

The chain recombines TRBV14 with TRBJ2-7, with 8 bases identical to TRBD1. The length of the CDR3 is 12 residues. The V gene's germline CDR1 is SGHDN and CDR2 FVKESK. Trimming cost V 5 bases and J 6 bases; bases outside gene matches: 3. This CDR3 is CASSVQGGEQYV. For the CDR3, the DNA is TGTGCCAGCAGCGTACAGGGGGGCGAGCAGTACGTC.

In this sample, this clone turned up once. The chain joins TRBV18 to TRBJ2-7; D uncertain. The CDR3 sequence is 10 residues long. Deletions cut 6 bases from V and 3 bases from J, with 3 bases between. The germline V gene encodes CDR1 KGHSH and CDR2 LQKENI. CDR3 coding DNA: TGTGCCAGCTCCTACTACGAGCAGTACGTC. Its protein is CASSYYEQYV.

This CDR3 is CASSFLDTSNEKLFF. In DNA form, the CDR3 reads TGTGCCAGCAGTTTCTTGGACACCAGTAATGAAAAACTGTTTTTT. V is TRBV27 and J is TRBJ1-4; TRBD1 is a possible D gene (5 bases). The CDR3 runs 15 residues. V was trimmed by 3 bases and J by 4 bases, leaving 12 bases between them. In germline, CDR1 is MNHEY, CDR2 SMNVEV (reference sequence).